What follows are 14 T cell receptor beta chains derived from one specimen sequenced in a study of CD8 T cells in Susac syndrome. A quantity of roughly 0.5 to 1 ug RNA underwent reverse transcription using random hexamers. TCRdb reanalysed the immunoSEQ multiplex PCR reads using MiXCR and keeps one entry per CDR3 protein. The sample includes some 50,000 distinct CDR3 sequences, 85% to 95% seen only once; the top ten take 0.75%. Sequencing was done on a sample of CD8+ T cells from PBMCs. The receptors come from a human donor with Susac syndrome.

This sequence joins TRBV2 and TRBJ1-2, with D unclear. The V end lost 8 bases, the J end lost 6 bases, and 10 bases lay between the germline ends. Germline V CDR1 and CDR2: SNHLY, FYNNEI. The length of the CDR3 is 11 residues. Here the CDR3 DNA reads TGTGCCAGCTGGGGAGGGAATGGCTACACCTTC. Translation: CASWGGNGYTF.

The CDR3 DNA sequence: TGTGCCAGCAGTCCCATTTTGGGCGGGGAGCTGTTTTTT. Translation: CASSPILGGELFF. The rearrangement joins TRBV12-3 or TRBV12-4 to TRBJ2-2, with unresolved D. The CDR3 has 13 amino acids. V lost 5 bases and J lost 7, with 11 bases in between.

The rearrangement links TRBV4-2 to TRBJ2-2; TRBD2 is a possible D gene (6 bases). CDR1 LGHNA and CDR2 YNFKEQ come from the germline V gene. The CDR3 contains 15 residues. With 4 bases removed from V and 7 bases from J, the gap between germline ends came to 16 bases. DNA of the CDR3: TGTGCCAGCAGCCGCCCCGGAGGGCCGGACGGGGAGCTGTTTTTT. It specifies CASSRPGGPDGELFF.

J is TRBJ2-7 and V is TRBV4-1, with a possible D match to TRBD1 (5 bases). This CDR3 is built from 15 residues. Germline V CDR1 and CDR2: MGHRA, YSYEKL. V was cut by 1 base and J by 1 base, with 11 bases left in between. In DNA, the CDR3 is TGCGCCAGCAGCCAAGGGGCTTCAGGGTCCTACGAGCAGTACTTC. Its protein is CASSQGASGSYEQYF.

The CDR3 sequence: CASSWSGGAGNEQFF. CDR3 bases: TGTGCCAGCAGTTGGAGCGGGGGGGCGGGGAATGAGCAGTTCTTC. V and J are TRBV27 and TRBJ2-1; 10 bases agree with TRBD2. Germline V gives CDR1 MNHEY, CDR2 SMNVEV (reference sequence). The trim removed 4 bases at V and 7 bases at J, leaving 7 bases unmatched. The CDR3 is made up of 15 amino acids.

The chain is built from TRBV9 and TRBJ2-4, with 9 positions matching TRBD1. This CDR3 is built from 12 residues. Trimming cost V 4 bases and J 13 bases; bases outside gene matches: 6. Germline V gene lookup returns CDR1 SGDLS and CDR2 YYNGEE. The CDR3 DNA is TGTGCCAGCAGCAAGGGACAGGGACCGCAGTACTTC. It is translated as CASSKGQGPQYF. The full variable domain, in which reference TRBV9 and TRBJ2-4 provide the parts outside the CDR3, is DSGVTQTPKHLITATGQRVTLRCSPRSGDLSVYWYQQSLDQGLQFLIQYYNGEERAKGNILERFSAQQFPDLHSELNLSSLELGDSALYFCASSKGQGPQYFGAGTRLSVL.

The V call is TRBV30, the J call TRBJ1-5, with D possibly matching TRBD1 (5 bases). V was pared by 2 bases and J by 1 base, with 12 bases between. CDR1 GTSNPN and CDR2 SVGIG come from the germline V gene (reference sequence). CDR3 length equals 15 residues. CDR3 sequence: CAWSWQGNSNQPQHF. DNA for the CDR3: TGTGCCTGGAGTTGGCAGGGTAACAGCAATCAGCCCCAGCATTTT. The variable domain in full, completed from reference TRBV30 and TRBJ1-5, reads SQTIHQWPATLVQPVGSPLSLECTVEGTSNPNLYWYRQAAGRGLQLLFYSVGIGQISSEVPQNLSASRPQDRQFILSSKKLLLSDSGFYLCAWSWQGNSNQPQHFGDGTRLSIL.

This chain joins TRBV20-1 and TRBJ2-4; perhaps TRBD2 as D (5 bases). The germline CDR1 and CDR2 sequences are DFQATT and SNEGSKA (reference sequence). Trimming removed 3 bases from V and 4 bases from J, with 22 bases in between. CDR3 length equals 17 residues. The CDR3 region is CSARSILDFRSKNIQYF. Here the CDR3 DNA reads TGCAGTGCTAGGTCGATCCTGGACTTCCGTTCAAAAAACATTCAGTACTTC.

CDR3 sequence: CASLADTQYF. DNA for the CDR3: TGTGCCAGCCTTGCAGATACGCAGTATTTT. The V call is TRBV2, the J call TRBJ2-3; no clear D gene. This CDR3 is 10 amino acids long. Trimming shortened V by 8 bases and J by 4 bases, and 4 bases separated the two germline ends. Germline lookup yields CDR1 SNHLY and CDR2 FYNNEI.

The V gene is TRBV6-6, the J gene TRBJ1-2; D not resolved. Trimming shortened V by 1 base and J by 8 bases, and 8 bases separated the two germline ends. This CDR3 spans 12 amino acids. The germline CDR1 and CDR2 sequences are MNHNY and SVGAGI (reference sequence). CDR3 in DNA: TGTGCCAGCAGTTACTATTCGGGAGGCTACACCTTC. It is translated as CASSYYSGGYTF.

The genes are TRBV20-1 and TRBJ2-5; 10 bases fit TRBD2. This CDR3 comprises 13 residues. Germline-derived CDR1 and CDR2 are DFQATT and SNEGSKA (reference sequence). V dropped 6 bases and J dropped 4; count of bases not matched to a gene: 5. CDR3 in DNA: TGCAGTGCCTTAGCGGGGGGAGGAGAGACCCAGTACTTC. As protein: CSALAGGGETQYF.

The rearrangement links TRBV5-1 to TRBJ2-5; TRBD1 matches at 9 bases. Germline CDR1 and CDR2: SGHRS and YFSETQ. This CDR3 has 14 amino acids. After removal of 4 bases from V and 6 bases from J, the junction contained 7 bases not matched to a gene. This chain's CDR3 is CASSVGQGVQTQYF. In DNA form, the CDR3 reads TGCGCCAGCAGCGTGGGACAGGGCGTACAGACCCAGTACTTC.

The chain uses TRBV28 and TRBJ1-2; D not certain. The germline V and J ends were trimmed by 6 bases and 4 bases, with 12 bases remaining between them. Germline V gene lookup returns CDR1 MDHEN and CDR2 SYDVKM. The CDR3 has 13 amino acids. CDR3 in DNA: TGTGCCAGCAGCCCCGACATCCTCTATGGCTACACCTTC. It codes for CASSPDILYGYTF.

This chain connects TRBV29-1 to TRBJ2-7, with a weak D call TRBD1 (6 bases). The CDR3 runs 13 residues. Per the germline V gene, CDR1 is SQVTM and CDR2 is ANQGSEA. V gave up 4 bases and J gave up 3 bases, with 13 bases separating them. CDR3 DNA sequence: TGCAGCGTTGGAACAGGGAATGACTACGAGCAGTACTTC. As protein: CSVGTGNDYEQYF.